This TCR beta chain was sequenced in a study of chemoradiotherapy in HPV16-positive cancers. Study background: Candidate HPV-specific clones and shared TCR motifs came from two HPV16-positive patients.

TCRdb keeps only in-frame clones here, not all; method: immunoSEQ multiplex PCR. The sample holds some 2,000 clones, 60% to 80% seen once. Regarding the study as a whole: Only a couple of HPV16-positive patients supplied the functional HPV-specificity definition. Candidate HPV-specific clones and E7-related TCR motifs grew in tumor during treatment.

V lost 2 bases to trimming and J lost 1 base, with 8 bases between them. The CDR3 runs 14 residues. Germline V CDR1 and CDR2: SGHTA, FQGTGA. Worth noting for this clone: The antigen is unknown.

Source: tumor tissue, taken from a patient who underwent chemoradiotherapy. This TCR was sampled from a human donor with HPV-associated anogenital cancer. This rearrangement joins TRBV7-3 to TRBJ1-1, with D hard to call. The CDR3 region is CASSLGLGNTEAFF. In DNA, the CDR3 is TGTGCCAGCAGCTTAGGGCTGGGGAACACTGAAGCTTTCTTT.